This T cell receptor (beta chain) was sequenced in a study of blood T cell repertoires in COVID-19. Across the study: T cells, B-cell-depleted T cells, or PBMCs supplied cDNA or gDNA.

Concerning this clone itself: Other DNA sequences of this sample code for an identical CDR3.

Authors' processing steps: Using reference gene primer amplification, nucleated cell counts were estimated. Repertoires were generated with immunoSEQ multiplex PCR, while TCRdb's copy carries only in-frame clones and drops some. Clone size and the V and J calls come from that table; the DNA yielded D and trimming. The sample carries around 220,000 clones, around 84% recorded once. This receptor was taken from a man younger than 40 with active or convalescent COVID-19. The material sequenced was peripheral blood.

For the CDR3, the DNA is TGTGCCAGCAGCAATGAGAAGGACAGGGGGGACTACGAGCAGTACTTC. Protein sequence: CASSNEKDRGDYEQYF. The chain carries TRBV21-1 and TRBJ2-7; the table's D call of TRBD1 was not tested on the DNA. TRBV21-1 is reported as a pseudogene. The CDR3 has 16 amino acids.